The T cell receptor (beta chain) described here comes from a study of beta chain features in type 1 diabetes. Study-level results: cDNA-based sequencing might over-represent cells highly expressing TCR. VDJ junctions from patients with type 1 diabetes contained fewer insertions and more deletions. PCR might pick shorter templates more often, in the same way for patients and controls. Moderate but significant shortening of TCRB CDR3s was recorded in all four CD4+ subsets from Type 1 diabetes patients.

Every bit of the isolated RNA underwent reverse transcription, so sequencing read expressed TCRB transcripts. The data were produced by immunoSEQ multiplex PCR, yet TCRdb's version contains in-frame clones alone and is incomplete. The sample lists roughly 180,000 clones; 7.5% to 8.5% were seen once. CD45RO/CCR7/CD25/CD127/CD95/CD27 sorting isolated CD4+ naive, central memory, regulatory and stem cell-like memory cells. The V gene end was trimmed by 1 base and the J gene end by 6 bases; junction bases not matched to a gene: 5. The CDR3 length is 15 residues. Germline V CDR1 and CDR2: SGHVS, FQNEAQ. This clone was detected many times. Its antigen is unidentified.

The receptor was isolated from a man younger than 35 with type 1 diabetes. The rearrangement links TRBV7-8 to TRBJ2-5, with TRBD2 matching over 10 bases. Sequencing was performed on central memory CD4+ T cells from blood. Written as DNA, the CDR3 is TGTGCCAGCAGCTTAGTCAGAGCGGGAGGGAAGACCCAGTACTTC. Residues: CASSLVRAGGKTQYF.